Listed below are T cell receptor beta chains from one sample, sequenced in a study of radiotherapy plus CTLA-4 blockade in lung cancer. The method was immunoSEQ multiplex PCR; TCRdb's version includes in-frame clones alone and lacks a portion of them. The table records about 85,000 clones, around 87% of them present only once. The sequencing used peripheral blood, collected from a patient treated with radiotherapy plus ipilimumab. Receptors originate from a human donor with non-small cell lung cancer who had a partial response to radiotherapy plus ipilimumab. Both conserved end residues are trimmed from each CDR3. Clone size is shown for a subset of rows, as once, few, many or a class of expanded clone.

CDR3 length,clone size,V gene,J gene,CDR3 protein
15,NA,TRBV18,TRBJ1-1,ASSPPNGIYGDTEAF
11,few,TRBV18,TRBJ1-4,ASSRDRGGKLF
14,NA,TRBV4-1,TRBJ1-4,ASSQDAAGALEKLF
13,few,TRBV2,TRBJ2-6,ASRLRGPGANVLT
10,NA,TRBV28,TRBJ2-7,ASSRTGNEQY
14,NA,TRBV5-4,TRBJ1-2,ASSREGQGAKHGYT
12,few,TRBV6-1,TRBJ1-3,ASHDRASGNTIY
12,NA,TRBV6-6,TRBJ2-1,ASSYSVGGSEQF
14,once,TRBV4-3,TRBJ2-2,ASSRLETGGTGELF
13,NA,TRBV28,TRBJ1-4,ASSLTGWTNEKLF
15,NA,TRBV4-2,TRBJ1-4,ASSQGRAQGADEKLF
15,NA,TRBV9,TRBJ1-3,ASSVGGGAYSGNTIY
13,few,TRBV19,TRBJ1-5,ASRRDKVENQPQH
12,NA,TRBV28,TRBJ1-2,ASSTQTGRGGYT
13,NA,TRBV19,TRBJ2-3,ASSPEREGRDTQY
13,once,TRBV25-1,TRBJ2-6,ASSELDSGANVLT
12,once,TRBV6-5,TRBJ1-3,ASSYGESGNTIY
13,NA,TRBV28,TRBJ2-4,ASTMTPEAKNIQY
14,NA,TRBV4-3,TRBJ2-1,ASSQELLGTDNEQF
12,NA,TRBV30,TRBJ1-4,AWRGAATNEKLF
11,NA,TRBV15,TRBJ2-1,ATSIFKTNEQF
11,once,TRBV25-1,TRBJ1-5,ASSDTGTQPQH
13,NA,TRBV7-2,TRBJ2-1,ASSDAASSYNEQF